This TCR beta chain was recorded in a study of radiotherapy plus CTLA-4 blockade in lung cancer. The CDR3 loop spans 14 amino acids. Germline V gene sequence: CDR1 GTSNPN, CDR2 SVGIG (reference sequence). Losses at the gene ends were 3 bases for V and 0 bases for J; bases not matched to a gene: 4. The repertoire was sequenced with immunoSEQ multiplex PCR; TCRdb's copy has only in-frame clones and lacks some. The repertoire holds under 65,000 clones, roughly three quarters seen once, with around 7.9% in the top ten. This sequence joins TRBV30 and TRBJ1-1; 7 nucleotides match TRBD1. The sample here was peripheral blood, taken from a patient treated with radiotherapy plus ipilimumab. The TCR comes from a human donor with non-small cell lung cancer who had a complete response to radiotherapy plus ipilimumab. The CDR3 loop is CAWRTQGMNTEAFF. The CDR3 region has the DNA TGTGCCTGGAGGACACAGGGGATGAACACTGAAGCTTTCTTT.